This T cell receptor (beta chain) is from a study of blood T cell repertoires in COVID-19. Overall study: Both acute and convalescent COVID-19 samples were obtained from the United States, Italy and Spain. PBMCs, B-cell-depleted T cells, or T cells provided the cDNA or gDNA that made up the material.

There are 12 residues in the CDR3. CDR1 and CDR2 from the germline V gene are MNHEY and SVGAGI. V gave up 6 bases and J gave up 8 bases, with 13 bases separating them. Original analysis: Reference gene primer amplification gave estimated nucleated cell counts. Produced via immunoSEQ multiplex PCR; TCRdb's table is partial and in-frame only. The V and J calls and clone size were taken over from that table, and D and trimming were inferred from the DNA. In the table there are more than 70,000 clones, about 88% of which are singletons. The sequencing input was peripheral blood. The chain couples TRBV6-5 to TRBJ1-1; TRBD1 is a possible D gene (5 bases). This sequence originates from a man between 50 and 59 years old with acute or convalescent COVID-19. The CDR3 nucleotides read TGTGCCAGCAGCCTTGGTCGGGGGGAAGCTTTCTTT. It specifies CASSLGRGEAFF.